Below, 29 T cell receptor beta chains from the same sample are listed, as sequenced in a study of blood T cell repertoires in COVID-19. This table comes from immunoSEQ multiplex PCR, and its TCRdb copy is limited to in-frame clones, with some not included. The sample includes 200,000 to 300,000 clones, around 90% of them seen just once. The specimen sequenced was peripheral blood. All receptors come from a man between 60 and 70 years old who had recovered from COVID-19.

The chain links TRBV9 to TRBJ2-3; 7 positions match TRBD1. The CDR3 is 15 amino acids. Per the germline V gene, CDR1 is SGDLS and CDR2 is YYNGEE. J gave up 3 bases and V 3 bases, and 7 bases lay outside the gene matches. This CDR3 reads CASSAGGQLTDTQYF. CDR3 DNA: TGTGCCAGCAGCGCTGGGGGACAGTTAACAGATACGCAGTATTTT.

This sequence joins TRBV12-5 and TRBJ2-3; 9 bases are a match to TRBD1. In germline, CDR1 is LGHNT, CDR2 FRNRAP. V dropped 6 bases and J dropped 4; count of bases not matched to a gene: 5. CDR3 size: 14 residues. The CDR3 here is CASGPGQGADTQYF. CDR3 bases: TGTGCTAGTGGGCCGGGACAGGGTGCAGATACGCAGTATTTT.

This chain connects TRBV7-9 to TRBJ1-2; no clear D. The CDR3 spans 16 residues. Germline V lookup: CDR1 SEHNR, CDR2 FQNEAQ (reference sequence). V shed 5 bases and J shed 0 bases, with 16 bases lying between them. Here the CDR3 reads CASSRRGRSPNYGYTF. The CDR3 nucleotides read TGTGCCAGCAGCCGCCGGGGAAGATCTCCTAACTATGGCTACACCTTC.

The gene calls are TRBV10-2 and TRBJ2-7, with 7 nucleotides matching TRBD1. V shed 10 bases, J shed 4 bases, and the junction held 10 bases outside the gene matches. The length of the CDR3 is 13 residues. Germline V gives CDR1 WSHSY, CDR2 SAAADI. In DNA form, the CDR3 reads TGCGCCACCGCACAGGGGACCGCATACGAGCAGTACGTC. It encodes CATAQGTAYEQYV.

This clone has only one observation. This chain links TRBV3-1 (or the pseudogene TRBV3-2) with TRBJ2-3, with D perhaps matching TRBD2 (5 bases). CDR3 length: 14 residues. The germline CDR1 and CDR2 sequences are LGHDT and YNNKEL (reference sequence). V lost 4 bases and J lost 2, with 10 bases in between. The CDR3 DNA reads as TGTGCCAGCAGCCTCCAACTAGTCACAGATACGCAGTATTTT. Its translation: CASSLQLVTDTQYF.

The chain has TRBV5-1 and TRBJ1-1; D gene unclear. This CDR3 contains 13 residues. Germline CDR1 and CDR2: SGHRS and YFSETQ. V lost 1 base and J 4 bases, leaving 8 bases between the germline ends. For the CDR3, the DNA is TGCGCCAGCAGCTTGTATCCAGGCACTGAAGCTTTCTTT. It specifies CASSLYPGTEAFF.

A note on this clone: The identical CDR3 is also encoded by other nucleotide sequences in the sample. This chain joins TRBV5-1 and TRBJ2-7; 10 bases are a match to TRBD2. Germline V gives CDR1 SGHRS, CDR2 YFSETQ. Losses at the gene ends were 2 bases for V and 3 bases for J; bases not matched to a gene: 5. This CDR3 is built from 15 residues. The CDR3 here is CASSLAGGLFYEQYF. In DNA, the CDR3 is TGCGCCAGCAGCTTAGCGGGGGGGCTTTTCTACGAGCAGTACTTC. Drawing the rest from reference TRBV5-1 and TRBJ2-7, the complete variable domain is KAGVTQTPRYLIKTRGQQVTLSCSPISGHRSVSWYQQTPGQGLQFLFEYFSETQRNKGNFPGRFSGRQFSNSRSEMNVSTLELGDSALYLCASSLAGGLFYEQYFGPGTRLTVT.

The genes are TRBV7-9 and TRBJ2-6; tentative D call: TRBD1 (6 bases). Between the trimmed V and J ends, which lost 4 bases and 7 bases, there was a span of 11 bases. The CDR3 sequence is 14 residues long. The germline CDR1 and CDR2 sequences are SEHNR and FQNEAQ (reference sequence). In DNA, the CDR3 is TGTGCCAGCAGCTGGGACATCTCCGCCAACGTCCTGACTTTC. Its translation: CASSWDISANVLTF.

This clone was seen more than once but under ten times. The chain is built from TRBV3-1 (or the pseudogene TRBV3-2) and TRBJ2-7, with D possibly matching TRBD1 (5 bases). The CDR3 runs 16 residues. V was trimmed by 1 base and J by 2 bases, leaving 15 bases between them. Germline values: CDR1 LGHDT, CDR2 YNNKEL (reference sequence). Written as DNA, the CDR3 is TGTGCCAGCAGCCAAGGTGGTACGACAGAACCCTACGAGCAGTACTTC. It yields the protein CASSQGGTTEPYEQYF.

The chain uses TRBV29-1 and TRBJ1-3; TRBD1 agrees at 7 bases. The V and J ends lost 6 bases and 0 bases, in that order; junction bases with no gene match: 14. Germline V gene data show CDR1 as SQVTM and CDR2 as ANQGSEA. The length of the CDR3 is 17 residues. CDR3 sequence: CSVAGQNLGISGNTIYF. CDR3 DNA: TGCAGCGTGGCGGGACAGAATCTTGGTATCTCTGGAAACACCATATATTTT.

V is TRBV5-1 and J is TRBJ1-2; tentative D call: TRBD1 (6 bases). The germline V gene has CDR1 SGHRS and CDR2 YFSETQ. The V end was cut by 0 bases, the J end by 2 bases, with 8 bases between. The CDR3 length is 14 residues. For the CDR3, the DNA is TGCGCCAGCAGCTTGGAACAGGGAAACTATGGCTACACCTTC. The encoded protein is CASSLEQGNYGYTF.

The chain carries TRBV7-2 and TRBJ2-7; 8 bases line up with TRBD1. The CDR3 is made up of 17 amino acids. The germline CDR1 and CDR2 sequences are SGHTA and FQGNSA. The junction had 14 bases not matched to a gene; V was cut back by 1 base and J by 6 bases. The CDR3 protein is CASSLDIRGQGLSEQYF. CDR3 coding DNA: TGTGCCAGCAGCTTAGATATTAGAGGACAGGGCTTAAGCGAGCAGTACTTC.

The genes are TRBV10-3 and TRBJ2-2; the D gene is possibly TRBD1 (5 bases). Deletions cut 0 bases from V and 2 bases from J, with 10 bases between. Germline values: CDR1 ENHRY, CDR2 SYGVKD. The CDR3 runs to 16 residues. The CDR3 DNA reads TGTGCCATCAGTGAGTCGACAGCATCCAACACCGGGGAGCTGTTTTTT. Protein product: CAISESTASNTGELFF.

The V and J genes are TRBV7-2 and TRBJ2-7; D not certain. The CDR3 is 13 amino acids. CDR1 is SGHTA and CDR2 is FQGNSA in the germline V gene. The V gene lost 2 bases and the J gene lost 6 bases, with 11 bases spanning the gap. The CDR3 region is CASSLLPAGEQYV. The CDR3 DNA follows: TGTGCCAGCAGCTTACTACCCGCCGGCGAGCAGTACGTC.

Regarding this clone: The sample contains more than one DNA sequence encoding this CDR3. The gene calls are TRBV19 and TRBJ2-3; 9 bases line up with TRBD1. J was trimmed by 3 bases and V by 6 bases; bases with no gene match: 1. The CDR3 sequence is 13 residues long. Germline V gene sequence: CDR1 LNHDA, CDR2 SQIVND (reference sequence). For the CDR3, the DNA is TGTGCCAGTAGGGACAGGGGAACAGATACGCAGTATTTT. It codes for CASRDRGTDTQYF. Variable domain in full (rest from reference TRBV19 and TRBJ2-3): DGGITQSPKYLFRKEGQNVTLSCEQNLNHDAMYWYRQDPGQGLRLIYYSQIVNDFQKGDIAEGYSVSREKKESFPLTVTSAQKNPTAFYLCASRDRGTDTQYFGPGTRLTVL.

The chain has TRBV5-1 and TRBJ2-5, with 10 nucleotides matching TRBD2. Germline values: CDR1 SGHRS, CDR2 YFSETQ. V gave up 6 bases and J gave up 5 bases; unmatched junction bases: 10. The CDR3 extends over 15 amino acids. In DNA, the CDR3 is TGCGCCAGCACCCGGGGGGCTAGCGGGGGTGAGACCCAGTACTTC. It yields the protein CASTRGASGGETQYF.

This clone has a single count. The rearrangement uses TRBV6-2 or TRBV6-3 and TRBJ1-2; D is possibly TRBD1 (6 bases). The germline V gene encodes CDR1 MNHEY and CDR2 SVGEGT. V was pared by 5 bases and J by 2 bases, with 9 bases between. The CDR3 has 13 residues. CDR3 bases: TGTGCCAGCAGTCGGGGGGCCAACTATGGCTACACCTTC. This sequence encodes CASSRGANYGYTF.

The table lists this clone with a count of one. J is TRBJ2-1 and V is TRBV5-1; 14 bases fit TRBD2. This CDR3 comprises 17 residues. Germline assignment: CDR1 SGHRS and CDR2 YFSETQ. Unmatched junction bases numbered 4, after V lost 0 bases and J lost 5 bases. DNA of the CDR3: TGCGCCAGCAGCTTGGGGGGACTAGCGGGGGCCCACAATGAGCAGTTCTTC. Its protein is CASSLGGLAGAHNEQFF.

In the case of this clone: Other nucleotide sequences from this sample produce the same CDR3. This sequence joins TRBV7-9 and TRBJ1-5; TRBD1 agrees at 8 bases. The ends lost 3 bases at V and 1 base at J; junction bases unmatched: 2. The length of the CDR3 is 15 residues. Germline loops: CDR1 SEHNR, CDR2 FQNEAQ (reference sequence). In nucleotides, the CDR3 is TGTGCCAGCAGCTTGCAGGGGGCGAGCAATCAGCCCCAGCATTTT. It encodes CASSLQGASNQPQHF.

This chain links TRBV5-4 with TRBJ1-2; weak D call: TRBD1 (6 bases). The CDR3 loop spans 14 amino acids. Deletions cut 3 bases from V and 4 bases from J, with 13 bases between. CDR1 is SGHNT and CDR2 is YYREEE in the germline V gene (reference sequence). CDR3 bases: TGTGCCAGCAGCTGGAGGGGGGGGACCTATGGCTACACCTTC. Amino acid sequence: CASSWRGGTYGYTF.

This rearrangement joins TRBV11-3 to TRBJ2-1; the match to TRBD2 covers 11 bases. The CDR3 length is 16 residues. Germline assignment: CDR1 SGHNT and CDR2 YENEEA. J was trimmed by 3 bases and V by 2 bases; bases with no gene match: 3. DNA for the CDR3: TGTGCCAGCAGCTTATGGGGACTAGCGGACTACAATGAGCAGTTCTTC. It translates to CASSLWGLADYNEQFF.

The chain employs TRBV9 and TRBJ2-5; D is possibly TRBD1 (6 bases). V shed 1 base and J shed 7 bases, with 14 bases lying between them. Germline V gives CDR1 SGDLS, CDR2 YYNGEE. The CDR3 runs 14 residues. In nucleotides, the CDR3 is TGTGCCAGCAGCGTAAGGGGGTCCGAGGGGACCCAGTACTTC. It translates to CASSVRGSEGTQYF.

This clone appeared a few times. The chain recombines TRBV7-9 with TRBJ1-1; D unclear. Trimming removed 5 bases at V and 4 bases at J, with 5 bases between. CDR1 and CDR2 (germline): SEHNR, FQNEAQ (reference sequence). There are 11 residues in the CDR3. The CDR3 nucleotides read TGTGCCAGCAGCCCGGGCACTGAAGCTTTCTTT. Translated, it gives CASSPGTEAFF.

This clone has only a few counts. The rearrangement uses TRBV5-5 and TRBJ2-1; 12 bases line up with TRBD1. This CDR3 comprises 16 residues. V lost 0 bases to trimming and J lost 11 bases; unmatched junction nucleotides: 9. Germline CDR1 reads SGHKS; CDR2 reads YYEKEE (reference sequence). The CDR3 DNA follows: TGTGCCAGCAGCTTGGACGGGACAGGGGGCTCTAAAAAGCAGTTCTTC. Protein product: CASSLDGTGGSKKQFF.

The sample holds many counts of this clone. The chain employs TRBV6-5 and TRBJ1-5, with 7 positions matching TRBD1. The CDR3 is 14 residues long. Unmatched junction bases numbered 15, after V lost 8 bases and J lost 11 bases. The germline V gene encodes CDR1 MNHEY and CDR2 SVGAGI. The CDR3 sequence is CASPDRSKVRSQHF. The CDR3 DNA reads as TGTGCCAGCCCGGACAGGTCGAAGGTTAGGTCCCAGCATTTT.

This clone was recorded a few times. The chain carries TRBV18 and TRBJ1-2, with D maybe TRBD1 (5 bases). There are 15 residues in the CDR3. The V and J ends lost 3 bases and 4 bases respectively, with 15 bases between them. The germline V gene has CDR1 KGHSH and CDR2 LQKENI. Written as DNA, the CDR3 is TGTGCCAGCTCACCCGACAGTTTATTCCCCTATGGCTACACCTTC. Its protein is CASSPDSLFPYGYTF.

The chain couples TRBV2 to TRBJ2-7, with 10 bases matching TRBD1. The germline V gene has CDR1 SNHLY and CDR2 FYNNEI. Trimming removed 10 bases from V and 3 bases from J; junction bases left unmatched: 6. This CDR3 is 13 amino acids long. The CDR3 nucleotides are TGTGCCACTGGACGGGACAGGGGCTACGAGCAGTACTTC. It specifies CATGRDRGYEQYF.

This chain links TRBV6-5 with TRBJ2-3, with unresolved D. Trimming left V 4 bases short and J 0 bases short, with 5 bases between. The length of the CDR3 is 13 residues. Germline V gene sequence: CDR1 MNHEY, CDR2 SVGAGI. CDR3 loop: CASSSHSTDTQYF. The CDR3 nucleotides read TGTGCCAGCAGTTCACATAGCACAGATACGCAGTATTTT.

The gene calls are TRBV6-2 or TRBV6-3 and TRBJ2-3; 9 bases match TRBD2. Germline V gives CDR1 MNHEY, CDR2 SVGEGT. The CDR3 runs to 17 residues. V lost 2 bases, J lost 5 bases, and 11 bases stayed unmatched. CDR3 sequence reads: CASSYGMRGGARDTQYF. CDR3 DNA: TGTGCCAGCAGTTACGGGATGCGCGGGGGGGCGCGAGATACGCAGTATTTT.